These 2 T cell receptor beta chains were all obtained from the same sample, sequenced in a study of blood T cell repertoires in COVID-19. The protocol was immunoSEQ multiplex PCR, while the TCRdb copy is restricted to in-frame clones and leaves out a portion. Here the sample spans 200,000 to 250,000 clones, about 88% being singletons. Sequencing was performed on peripheral blood. These receptors all stem from a woman between 35 and 50 years old with acute or convalescent COVID-19.

V gene TRBV24-1 combines with J gene TRBJ2-5; maybe TRBD2 (6 bases). Germline V gene data show CDR1 as KGHDR and CDR2 as SFDVKD. Trimming took 1 base from V and 2 from J, leaving 10 bases between them. This CDR3 contains 15 residues. DNA for the CDR3: TGTGCCACCAGTGATTTTAACGGGGGACAAGAGACCCAGTACTTC. Its translation: CATSDFNGGQETQYF.

V gene TRBV7-8 combines with J gene TRBJ1-1; no clear D. V lost 4 bases, J lost 0 bases, and 21 bases lay in between. The CDR3 length is 18 residues. Germline V CDR1 and CDR2: SGHVS, FQNEAQ. The CDR3 protein is CASSSLWASKAMNTEAFF. The CDR3 DNA is TGTGCCAGCAGCTCTCTCTGGGCCTCCAAGGCCATGAACACTGAAGCTTTCTTT.